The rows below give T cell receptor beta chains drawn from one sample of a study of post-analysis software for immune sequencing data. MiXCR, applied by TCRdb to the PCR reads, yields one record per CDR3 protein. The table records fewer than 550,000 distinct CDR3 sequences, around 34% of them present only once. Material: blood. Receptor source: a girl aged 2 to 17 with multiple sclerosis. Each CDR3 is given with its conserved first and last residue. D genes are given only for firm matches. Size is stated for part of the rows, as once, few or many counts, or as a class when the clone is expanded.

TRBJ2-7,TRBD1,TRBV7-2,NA,CASSFRTGQGGEQYF,TGTGCCAGCAGCTTCCGAACGGGACAGGGGGGCGAGCAGTACTTC
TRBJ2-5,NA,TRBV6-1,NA,CASSEGPTGIQETQYF,TGTGCCAGCAGTGAAGGTCCCACAGGGATCCAAGAGACCCAGTACTTC
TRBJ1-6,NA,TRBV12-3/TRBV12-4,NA,CASSSDARGDSPLHF,TGTGCCAGCAGTTCCGACGCAAGAGGCGATTCACCCCTCCACTTT
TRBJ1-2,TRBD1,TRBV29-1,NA,CSVPRDRSYGYTF,TGCAGCGTTCCCCGGGACAGGTCGTATGGCTACACCTTC
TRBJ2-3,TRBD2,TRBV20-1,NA,CSARGPLGTSGVTGTQYF,TGCAGTGCTAGGGGCCCACTCGGGACTAGCGGGGTTACGGGTACGCAGTATTTT
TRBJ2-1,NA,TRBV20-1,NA,CSARDRGSIWVGEQFF,TGCAGTGCTAGAGACCGAGGCAGTATCTGGGTGGGTGAGCAGTTCTTC
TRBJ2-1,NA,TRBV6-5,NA,CASSYEGPALFDEQFF,TGTGCCAGCAGTTATGAGGGGCCCGCCCTGTTCGATGAGCAGTTCTTC
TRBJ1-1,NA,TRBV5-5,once,CASSAQTNTEAFF,TGTGCCAGCAGCGCCCAAACGAACACTGAAGCTTTCTTT
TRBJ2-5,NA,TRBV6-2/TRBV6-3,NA,CASSWGRGETQYF,TGTGCCAGCAGCTGGGGTCGGGGAGAGACCCAGTACTTC
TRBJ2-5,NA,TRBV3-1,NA,CASSRSTSQETQYF,TGTGCCAGCAGCCGATCGACTAGCCAAGAGACCCAGTACTTC
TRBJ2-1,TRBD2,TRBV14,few,CASSQQLAGEQFF,TGTGCCAGCAGCCAGCAACTAGCGGGGGAGCAGTTCTTC
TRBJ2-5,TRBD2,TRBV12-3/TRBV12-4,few,CASSYLAGGRETQYF,TGTGCCAGCAGTTACCTAGCGGGGGGACGCGAGACCCAGTACTTC
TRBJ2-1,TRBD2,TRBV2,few,CASSTQRGANEQFF,TGTGCCAGCAGTACCCAGCGGGGGGCCAATGAGCAGTTCTTC
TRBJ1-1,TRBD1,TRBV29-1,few,CSVARYRGRVNTEAFF,TGCAGCGTGGCAAGATACAGGGGGCGGGTGAACACTGAAGCTTTCTTT
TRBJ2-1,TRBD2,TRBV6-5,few,CASSPTSGGAWEQFF,TGTGCCAGCAGTCCGACTAGCGGGGGGGCTTGGGAGCAGTTCTTC
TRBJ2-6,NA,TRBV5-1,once,CASSFSGSGANVLTF,TGCGCCAGCAGCTTCTCAGGCTCTGGGGCCAACGTCCTGACTTTC
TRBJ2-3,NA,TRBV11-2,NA,CASSARIDTQYF,TGTGCCAGCAGCGCCCGGATAGATACGCAGTATTTT
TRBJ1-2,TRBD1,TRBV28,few,CASSAGQGREFDGYTF,TGTGCCAGCAGTGCGGGACAGGGGCGAGAGTTCGATGGCTACACCTTC
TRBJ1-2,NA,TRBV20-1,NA,CSARDMGGYTF,TGCAGTGCTAGAGATATGGGTGGCTACACCTTC
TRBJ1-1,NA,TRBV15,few,CATSRIQDPNTEAFF,TGTGCCACCAGCAGGATACAGGACCCGAACACTGAAGCTTTCTTT
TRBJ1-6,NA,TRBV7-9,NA,CASSLTQGNSPLHF,TGTGCCAGCAGCTTAACACAGGGCAACTCACCCCTCCACTTT
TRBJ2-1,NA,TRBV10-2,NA,CAISDGGLLNEQFF,TGCGCCATCAGTGACGGAGGGCTCCTAAATGAGCAGTTCTTC
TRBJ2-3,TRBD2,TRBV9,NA,CASSGGLARTDTQYF,TGTGCCAGCAGCGGAGGACTAGCAAGGACAGATACGCAGTATTTT
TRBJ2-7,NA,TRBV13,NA,CASSKRGGADFYEQYF,TGTGCCAGCAGCAAGAGAGGGGGGGCAGATTTTTACGAGCAGTACTTC
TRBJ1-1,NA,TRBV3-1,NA,CASSQDLRAAFF,TGTGCCAGCAGCCAAGATCTGAGGGCAGCTTTCTTT
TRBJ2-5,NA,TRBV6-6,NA,CASSQRHRAQYF,TGTGCCAGCAGTCAGCGACATCGGGCCCAGTACTTC
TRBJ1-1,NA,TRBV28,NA,CASSLRGGARTEAFF,TGTGCCAGCAGTTTACGGGGGGGGGCGCGCACTGAAGCTTTCTTT
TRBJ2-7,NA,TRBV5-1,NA,CASSLPLAYEQYF,TGCGCCAGCAGCTTACCCCTCGCCTACGAGCAGTACTTC
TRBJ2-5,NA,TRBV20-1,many,CSARTVETQYF,TGCAGTGCTAGGACAGTTGAGACCCAGTACTTC
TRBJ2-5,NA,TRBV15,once,CATSRDPGGQETQYF,TGTGCCACCAGCAGAGATCCAGGTGGCCAAGAGACCCAGTACTTC
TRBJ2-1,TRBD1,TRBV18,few,CASSLTGTDIYNEQFF,TGTGCCAGCTCACTGACCGGGACAGATATCTACAATGAGCAGTTCTTC
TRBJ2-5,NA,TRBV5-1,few,CASNLDSYRETQYF,TGCGCCAGCAACCTGGACAGTTATCGCGAGACCCAGTACTTC
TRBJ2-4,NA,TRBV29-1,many,CSVEAIAKNIQYF,TGCAGCGTTGAGGCAATAGCCAAAAACATTCAGTACTTC
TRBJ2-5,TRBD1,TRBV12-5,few,CASADWDRVKETQYF,TGTGCTAGTGCCGACTGGGACAGGGTAAAAGAGACCCAGTACTTC
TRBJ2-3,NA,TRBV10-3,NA,CAISVGTTQYF,TGTGCCATCAGTGTCGGGACAACGCAGTATTTT
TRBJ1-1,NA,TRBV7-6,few,CASSLAGETEAFF,TGTGCCAGCAGCTTAGCCGGTGAGACTGAAGCTTTCTTT
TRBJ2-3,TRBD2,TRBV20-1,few,CSADLAGGQNTQYF,TGCAGTGCTGATCTAGCGGGGGGGCAAAATACGCAGTATTTT
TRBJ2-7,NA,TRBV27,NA,CASREGATYEQYF,TGTGCCAGCAGGGAGGGGGCCACCTACGAGCAGTACTTC